One T cell receptor beta chain is described in this entry. The participants were between roughly 18 and 89 years old and came from 24 US areas. Under the authors' procedure: By means of reference gene primer amplification, nucleated cell counts were estimated. Clones were read by immunoSEQ multiplex PCR, and TCRdb kept only the in-frame ones, dropping some. The DNA was the basis for D and trimming; V, J and clone size are from that table. The data show roughly 280,000 clones, with around 89% seen just once and over 3.5% held by the top ten. This sample stems from a study of blood T cell repertoires in COVID-19. Across the study: Samples representing acute and convalescent COVID-19 were sourced from the United States, Italy and Spain. PBMCs, B-cell-depleted T cells, or T cells were the source of the cDNA or gDNA that made up the material.

The TCR comes from a woman aged 25 to 39 with acute COVID-19. The sequencing sample was made of PBMCs or T cells enriched from blood (not recorded which).

The CDR3 loop is CAWTGYTGELFF. The CDR3, as DNA: TGTGCCTGGACTGGCTACACCGGGGAGCTGTTTTTT. This chain uses TRBV30 with TRBJ2-2; no clear D gene. The V and J ends lost 4 bases and 3 bases respectively, with 6 bases between them. CDR3 length: 12 residues. Germline CDR1 GTSNPN, CDR2 SVGIG (reference sequence).